Listed below are T cell receptor beta chains from one sample, sequenced in a study of T-cell memory formation after mild COVID-19. TCRdb analysed the 5' RACE reads with MiXCR anew, one entry per CDR3 protein. The sample shows roughly 340,000 distinct CDR3 sequences, 20% of them seen only once. Specimen: PBMCs or a T cell subset sorted from them (not recorded which). Receptors were obtained from a man aged 18 to 30 who had mild COVID-19 (a few samples of this study predate the infection). Cell type and time point are not known. Each CDR3 is given with its conserved first and last residue. D genes are given only for firm matches. Some rows mark clone size as missing; the rest say once, few, many or name a class of expanded clone.

j_gene	v_gene	d_gene	abundance	CDR3nt	CDR3aa
TRBJ1-1	TRBV11-2	NA	NA	TGTGCCAGCAGACGACCGGGGGGCACGAACACTGAAGCTTTCTTT	CASRRPGGTNTEAFF
TRBJ2-1	TRBV12-3/TRBV12-4	NA	few	TGTGCCAGCAGCGTACAAAGTCTGAATGAGCAGTTCTTC	CASSVQSLNEQFF
TRBJ2-2	TRBV5-1	NA	NA	TGCGCCAGCAGCTCCGGACAACCCACCGGGGAGCTGTTTTTT	CASSSGQPTGELFF
TRBJ1-5	TRBV25-1	TRBD1	many	TGTGCCAGCAGTGATGGGCGACAGGGTAGCAATCAGCCCCAGCATTTT	CASSDGRQGSNQPQHF
TRBJ2-1	TRBV2	NA	NA	TGTGCCAGCAGTGAATCAGGGTATGAGCAGTTCTTC	CASSESGYEQFF
TRBJ1-2	TRBV9	NA	NA	TGTGCCAGCAGCGACCCCGGGGCGGGTGATAACTATGGCTACACCTTC	CASSDPGAGDNYGYTF
TRBJ1-5	TRBV20-1	NA	NA	TGCAGTGCTAGTATGGTTGTCAGCAATCAGCCCCAGCATTTT	CSASMVVSNQPQHF
TRBJ2-2	TRBV5-1	NA	few	TGCGCCAGCAGCTTCTCGGGGATCACGAACACCGGGGAGCTGTTTTTT	CASSFSGITNTGELFF
TRBJ2-4	TRBV11-2	NA	few	TGTGCCAGCAGCTTCGGAGGGCGCGTTGGATACATTCAGTACTTC	CASSFGGRVGYIQYF
TRBJ1-3	TRBV4-1	NA	NA	TGCGCCAGCAGCCGCGCCGGGACCGTAGGGTCTGGAAACACCATATATTTT	CASSRAGTVGSGNTIYF
TRBJ2-3	TRBV6-5	NA	few	TGTGCCAGCAGTTACTCGATGGTGCCCACAGATACGCAGTATTTT	CASSYSMVPTDTQYF
TRBJ2-3	TRBV15	TRBD2	few	TGTGCCACCAGGATAGCGGGGGGGCCGGTAGATACGCAGTATTTT	CATRIAGGPVDTQYF
TRBJ2-1	TRBV12-3/TRBV12-4	NA	NA	TGTGCCAGCAGTTATGCAGGATTTGTGGATGAGCAGTTCTTC	CASSYAGFVDEQFF
TRBJ2-5	TRBV5-4	TRBD2	NA	TGTGCCAGCAGTTGGGGGGGAGGAGACAAGACCCAGTACTTC	CASSWGGGDKTQYF
TRBJ2-6	TRBV7-6	NA	few	TGTGCCAGCAGCTTAACCCTCTCTGGGGCCAACGTCCTGACTTTC	CASSLTLSGANVLTF
TRBJ1-1	TRBV5-5	NA	NA	TGTGCCAGCAGCTTGGCGTGGTCCGGCGACCTCTACCCGAACACTGAAGCTTTCTTT	CASSLAWSGDLYPNTEAFF
TRBJ2-3	TRBV27	TRBD1	NA	TGTGCCAGCAAAGGGGGCAGGGAGAGGAATACGCAGTATTTT	CASKGGRERNTQYF
TRBJ2-1	TRBV2	NA	few	TGTGCCAGCACGGGGGCCCTGCAGTTCTTC	CASTGALQFF
TRBJ1-1	TRBV5-1	TRBD1	few	TGCGCCAGCAGCTTCCGGGACAGCCAGAACACTGAAGCTTTCTTT	CASSFRDSQNTEAFF
TRBJ2-5	TRBV7-9	NA	NA	TGTGCCAGCAGCCCACTTGACGGTGCGGGGAAGGGGGAGACCCAGTACTTC	CASSPLDGAGKGETQYF
TRBJ2-5	TRBV7-2	NA	many	TGTGCCAGCAGCTTCCGAACGACTAGTAGTTGGGAGACCCAGTACTTC	CASSFRTTSSWETQYF
TRBJ2-3	TRBV5-1	TRBD2	NA	TGCGCCAGTAGCTCACAACTAGCGGGGAGCACAGATACGCAGTATTTT	CASSSQLAGSTDTQYF
TRBJ1-2	TRBV6-5	NA	few	TGTGCCAGCAGTTACTCGTGGTCGAGGAACTATGGCTACACCTTC	CASSYSWSRNYGYTF
TRBJ1-5	TRBV12-3/TRBV12-4	NA	few	TGTGCCAGCAGTTTAGACTACAATCAGCCCCAGCATTTT	CASSLDYNQPQHF
TRBJ2-1	TRBV7-3	TRBD2	NA	TGTGCCAGCAGCTATAGCGGGGGGGCCTTATTTGAGCAGTTCTTC	CASSYSGGALFEQFF
TRBJ2-7	TRBV12-3/TRBV12-4	TRBD2	NA	TGTGCCAGCAGTTTACCGGGGGGGGATAGCTACGAGCAGTACTTC	CASSLPGGDSYEQYF
TRBJ2-5	TRBV5-1	NA	NA	TGCGCCAGCAGCCAAAGGGAAGGGACGGGTGAGACCCAGTACTTC	CASSQREGTGETQYF
TRBJ2-7	TRBV12-3/TRBV12-4	NA	NA	TGTGCCAGCAGTTTAGCGTCTGCAAGCACTTACGAGCAGTACTTC	CASSLASASTYEQYF